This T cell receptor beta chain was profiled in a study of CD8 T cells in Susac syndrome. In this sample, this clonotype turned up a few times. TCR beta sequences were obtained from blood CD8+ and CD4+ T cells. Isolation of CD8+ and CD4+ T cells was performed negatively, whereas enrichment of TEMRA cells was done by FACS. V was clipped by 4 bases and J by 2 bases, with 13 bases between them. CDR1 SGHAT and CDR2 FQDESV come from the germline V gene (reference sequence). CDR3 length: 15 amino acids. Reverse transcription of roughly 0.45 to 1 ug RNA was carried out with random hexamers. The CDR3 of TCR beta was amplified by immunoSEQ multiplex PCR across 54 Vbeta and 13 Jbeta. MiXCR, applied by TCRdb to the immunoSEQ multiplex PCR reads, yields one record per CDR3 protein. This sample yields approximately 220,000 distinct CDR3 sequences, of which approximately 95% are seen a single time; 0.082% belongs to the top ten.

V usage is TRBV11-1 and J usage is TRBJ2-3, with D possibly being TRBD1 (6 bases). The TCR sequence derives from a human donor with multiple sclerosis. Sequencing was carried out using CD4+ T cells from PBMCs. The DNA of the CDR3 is TGTGCCAGCAGCTCTTCCGGACAGATCACAGATACGCAGTATTTT. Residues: CASSSSGQITDTQYF.